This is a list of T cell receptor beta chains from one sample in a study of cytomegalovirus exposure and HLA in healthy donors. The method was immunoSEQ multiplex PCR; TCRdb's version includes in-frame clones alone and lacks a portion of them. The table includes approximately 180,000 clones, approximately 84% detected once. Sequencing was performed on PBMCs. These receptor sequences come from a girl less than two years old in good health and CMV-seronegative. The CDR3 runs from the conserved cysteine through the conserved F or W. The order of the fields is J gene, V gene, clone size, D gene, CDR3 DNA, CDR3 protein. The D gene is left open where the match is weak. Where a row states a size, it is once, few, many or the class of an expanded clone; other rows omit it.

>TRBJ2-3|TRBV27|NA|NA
TGTGCCAGCAGTGGGCAGGGACTCACAGATACGCAGTATTTT
CASSGQGLTDTQYF
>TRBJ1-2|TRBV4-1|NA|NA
TGCGCCAGCAGCCCTCGCCCCGGGGATCCGACCTATGGCTACACCTTC
CASSPRPGDPTYGYTF
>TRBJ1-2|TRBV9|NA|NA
TGTGCCAGCAGCGTAGGTGAGGGCTACTATGGCTACACCTTC
CASSVGEGYYGYTF
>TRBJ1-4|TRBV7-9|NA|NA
TGTTCCAGCAGCTTATCAGAGGGAACTAATGAAAAACTGTTTTTT
CSSSLSEGTNEKLFF
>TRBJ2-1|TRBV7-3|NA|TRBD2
TGTGCCAGCAGCTTAGCAGCGGGGAACTACAATGAGCAGTTCTTC
CASSLAAGNYNEQFF
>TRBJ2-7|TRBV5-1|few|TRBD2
TGCGCCAGCAGACCTGGACTAGCGGGGAGCTACGAGCAGTACTTC
CASRPGLAGSYEQYF
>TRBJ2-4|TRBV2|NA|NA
TGTGCCAGCAGTGGCCGGGCGGGTTGGGAAAACATTCAGTACTTC
CASSGRAGWENIQYF
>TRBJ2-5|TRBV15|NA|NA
TGTGCCACCAGCAACGGGGAAGAGACCCAGTACTTC
CATSNGEETQYF
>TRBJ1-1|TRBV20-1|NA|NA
TGCAGTGCTAGGGAGGACACTGAAGCTTTCTTT
CSAREDTEAFF
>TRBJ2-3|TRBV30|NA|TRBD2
TGTGCCTGGACCCGAGCGGGGGGCACAGATACGCAGTATTTT
CAWTRAGGTDTQYF
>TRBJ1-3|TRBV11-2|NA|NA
TGTGCCAGCAGCTTAGATCGGGGCTCTGGAAACACCATATATTTT
CASSLDRGSGNTIYF
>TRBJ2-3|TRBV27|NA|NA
TGTGCCAGCAGGTTCTTACAGGGTTACACAGATACGCAGTATTTT
CASRFLQGYTDTQYF
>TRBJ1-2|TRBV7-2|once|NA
TGTGCCAGCAGCCTTAACAGGGCCCCCTATGGCTACACCTTC
CASSLNRAPYGYTF
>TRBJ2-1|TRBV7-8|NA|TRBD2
TGTGCCAGCAGCCCATGGGGGGGCGGGGGGGCCCCCTACAATGAGCAGTTCTTC
CASSPWGGGGAPYNEQFF
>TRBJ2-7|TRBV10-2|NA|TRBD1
TGCGCCAGCAGTGAGTTGGACAGGGGGCACTACGAGCAGTACTTC
CASSELDRGHYEQYF
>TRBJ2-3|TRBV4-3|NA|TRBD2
TGCGCCAGCAGCCAAGGCGGTCTAGCGGGAGTGGATACGCAGTATTTT
CASSQGGLAGVDTQYF
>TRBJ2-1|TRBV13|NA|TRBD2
TGTGCCAGCAGCTTGGCGGGGGGGCCACAATCATACAATGAGCAGTTCTTC
CASSLAGGPQSYNEQFF
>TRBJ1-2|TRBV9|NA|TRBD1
TGTGCCAGCAGCGGAAAACAGGGGGCGTCCGCCTATGGCTACACCTTC
CASSGKQGASAYGYTF
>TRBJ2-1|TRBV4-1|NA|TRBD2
TGCGCCAGCAGCCAAGTAGGACTAGCGGGAGTAGACAATGAGCAGTTCTTC
CASSQVGLAGVDNEQFF
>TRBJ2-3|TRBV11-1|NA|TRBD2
TGTGCCAGCAGAGACCTAGCGGGGGAGAACACAGATACGCAGTATTTT
CASRDLAGENTDTQYF
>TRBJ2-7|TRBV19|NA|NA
TGTGCCAGTAGTATCGCGGGAAAGGTTATCTACGAGCAGTACTTC
CASSIAGKVIYEQYF
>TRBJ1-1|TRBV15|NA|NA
TGTGCCACCAGTCCTATCGGAGGGCTGAACACTGAAGCTTTCTTT
CATSPIGGLNTEAFF
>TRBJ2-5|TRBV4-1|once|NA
TGCGCCAGCAGCCACAGGGCAGGCTTCCAAGAGACCCAGTACTTC
CASSHRAGFQETQYF
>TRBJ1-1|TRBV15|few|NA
TGTGCCACCAGCAGAGGGGCACTCTCTGAAGCTTTCTTT
CATSRGALSEAFF
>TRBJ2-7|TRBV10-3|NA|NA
TGTGCCATCAGCCAGACAACCTACGAGCAGTACTTC
CAISQTTYEQYF
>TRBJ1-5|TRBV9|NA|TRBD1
TGTGCCAGCAGCGAAGTAGGGGGACAGGGATTTAGCAATCAGCCCCAGCATTTT
CASSEVGGQGFSNQPQHF
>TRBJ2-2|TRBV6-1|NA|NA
TGTGCCAGCATTTCGTCCCCCGGGGAGCTGTTTTTT
CASISSPGELFF
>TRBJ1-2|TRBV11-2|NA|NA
TGTGCCAGCAGCTTAGAGGGCAGTGGCTACACCTTC
CASSLEGSGYTF
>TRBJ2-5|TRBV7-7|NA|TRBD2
TGTGCTAGCAGCTTAGCGCCTAGCGGGAGGGAAGAGACCCAGTACTTC
CASSLAPSGREETQYF
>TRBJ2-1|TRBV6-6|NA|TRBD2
TGTGCCAGCAGTTCACTAGCGGCCTCTCAGTTCTTC
CASSSLAASQFF
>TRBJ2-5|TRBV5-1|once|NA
TGCGCCAGCAGCTTGGGACTGCTCCAAGAGACCCAGTACTTC
CASSLGLLQETQYF
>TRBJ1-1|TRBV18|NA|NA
TGTGCCAGCTCACCAACCGCAGGAAACACTGAAGCTTTCTTT
CASSPTAGNTEAFF
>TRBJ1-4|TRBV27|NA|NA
TGTGCCAGCGGGGGCTTAGGTGGGAAACTGTTTTTT
CASGGLGGKLFF
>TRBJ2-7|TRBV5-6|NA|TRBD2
TGTGCCAGCAGCCCCTTAGCGGGGAGCTCCTACGAGCAGTACTTC
CASSPLAGSSYEQYF
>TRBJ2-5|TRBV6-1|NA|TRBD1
TGTGCCAGCAGGAGGACAGGGTCGTCCCAGTACTTC
CASRRTGSSQYF
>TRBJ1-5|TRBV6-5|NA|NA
TGTGCCAGCAGTTACTCGTCCAATAGCAATCAGCCCCAGCATTTT
CASSYSSNSNQPQHF
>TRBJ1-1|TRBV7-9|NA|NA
TGTTCCAGCAGCTTAGATCCGGTTTTAGCTTTCTTT
CSSSLDPVLAFF
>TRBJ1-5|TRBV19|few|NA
NA
CASSIWGQGATGFHF
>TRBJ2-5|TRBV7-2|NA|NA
TGTGCCAGCAGCTTAGTAGCAGGGAATTTCGAGACCCAGTACTTC
CASSLVAGNFETQYF
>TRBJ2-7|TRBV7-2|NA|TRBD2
TGTGCCAGCAGCCGGTGGACTAGCGGCTACGAGCAGTACTTC
CASSRWTSGYEQYF
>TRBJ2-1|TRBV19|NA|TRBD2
TGTGCCAGTAGTCCTCGCCTAGCGGGGGCAAGCTCCTACAATGAGCAGTTCTTC
CASSPRLAGASSYNEQFF
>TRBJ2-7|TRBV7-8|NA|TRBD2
TGTGCCAGCAGGGGGCCGGGGGGAAGATACGAGCAGTACTTC
CASRGPGGRYEQYF
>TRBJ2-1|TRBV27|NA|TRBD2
TGTGCCAGCAGAACGACTAGCGGGAGTATCAGCGATGAGCAGTTCTTC
CASRTTSGSISDEQFF
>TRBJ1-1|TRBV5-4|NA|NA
TGTGCCAGCAGCTTGGACCAGTCGGGGGGGGCGGCTTTCTTT
CASSLDQSGGAAFF
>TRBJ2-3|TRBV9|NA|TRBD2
TGTGCCAGCAGCGTAGTTAGCGGGATCACAGATACGCAGTATTTT
CASSVVSGITDTQYF
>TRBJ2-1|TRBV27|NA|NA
TGTGCCAGCAGTTTCCGGGGTGGCAATGAGCAGTTCTTC
CASSFRGGNEQFF
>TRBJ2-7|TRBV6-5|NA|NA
TGTGCCAGCAGTTACTCAACGGGATACGAGCAGTACTTC
CASSYSTGYEQYF
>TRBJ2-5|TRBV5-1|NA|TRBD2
TGCGCCAGCAGCAAAGGACTAGCGGGGGGCCCCAAAGAAGAGACCCAGTACTTC
CASSKGLAGGPKEETQYF
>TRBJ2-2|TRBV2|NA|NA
TGTGCCAGCAGTGTAAAGCGGAACACCGGGGAGCTGTTTTTT
CASSVKRNTGELFF
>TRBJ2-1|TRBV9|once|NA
TGTGCCAGCAGCCCGGACCGGGACTTACCCTACAATGAGCAGTTCTTC
CASSPDRDLPYNEQFF
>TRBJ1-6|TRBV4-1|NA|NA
TGCGCCAGCAGCCAAGGTTGGAGGGCAGTTGGTTCACCCCTCCACTTT
CASSQGWRAVGSPLHF
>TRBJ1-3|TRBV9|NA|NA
TGTGCCAGCAGCCCCATCGGGACATCGGGAAACACCATATATTTT
CASSPIGTSGNTIYF
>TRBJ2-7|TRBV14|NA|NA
TGTGCCAGCAGCCCAAACGCGGGACCTTCCTACGAGCAGTACTTC
CASSPNAGPSYEQYF